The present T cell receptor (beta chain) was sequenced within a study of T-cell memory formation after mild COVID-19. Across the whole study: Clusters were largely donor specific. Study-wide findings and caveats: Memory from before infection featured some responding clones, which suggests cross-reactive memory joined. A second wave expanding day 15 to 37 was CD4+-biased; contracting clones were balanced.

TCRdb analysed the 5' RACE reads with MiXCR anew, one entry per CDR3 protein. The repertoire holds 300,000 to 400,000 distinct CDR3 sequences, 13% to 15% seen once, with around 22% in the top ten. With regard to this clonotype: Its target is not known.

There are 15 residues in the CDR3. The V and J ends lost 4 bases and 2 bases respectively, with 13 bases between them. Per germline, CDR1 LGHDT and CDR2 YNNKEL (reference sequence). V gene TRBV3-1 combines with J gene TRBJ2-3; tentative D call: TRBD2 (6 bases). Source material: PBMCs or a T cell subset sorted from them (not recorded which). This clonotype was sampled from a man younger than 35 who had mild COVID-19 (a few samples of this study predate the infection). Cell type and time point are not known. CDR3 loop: CASSPTRDSTDTQYF. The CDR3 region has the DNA TGTGCCAGCAGCCCTACTCGGGACTCCACAGATACGCAGTATTTT.